One sample yielded the 20 T cell receptor beta chains listed below, sequenced in a study of blood T cell repertoires in COVID-19. The protocol was immunoSEQ multiplex PCR, while the TCRdb copy is restricted to in-frame clones and leaves out a portion. The sample consists of some 190,000 clones, about 85% of them appearing once. What was sequenced was peripheral blood. The receptors shown here come from a woman aged 80 or over with acute or convalescent COVID-19.

In nucleotides, the CDR3 is TGTGCCAGCAGCCGACTAGCGGGACCAGATACGCAGTATTTT. Encoded protein: CASSRLAGPDTQYF. This chain connects TRBV7-9 to TRBJ2-3; 11 bases match TRBD2. From germline, CDR1 is SEHNR and CDR2 FQNEAQ (reference sequence). The trim removed 5 bases at V and 4 bases at J, leaving 2 bases unmatched. The CDR3 has 14 amino acids.

V and J are TRBV7-8 and TRBJ1-3; no definite D call. This CDR3 spans 13 amino acids. The germline V and J ends were trimmed by 3 bases and 3 bases, with 6 bases remaining between them. Germline CDR1 is SGHVS and CDR2 is FQNEAQ. CDR3 nucleotide sequence: TGTGCCAGCAGCTTGGGAGGTGGAAACACCATATATTTT. Protein sequence: CASSLGGGNTIYF.

This clone was found once. The chain combines TRBV3-1 (or the pseudogene TRBV3-2) with TRBJ2-2, with 15 nucleotides matching TRBD2. Germline trimming cut 3 bases from V and 4 bases from J; bases unmatched to any gene: 0. This CDR3 has 16 residues. CDR1 LGHDT and CDR2 YNNKEL come from the germline V gene (reference sequence). In DNA form, the CDR3 reads TGTGCCAGCAGCCAGGGACTAGCGGGAGGCACCGGGGAGCTGTTTTTT. Translated, it gives CASSQGLAGGTGELFF.

The CDR3 reads CATSDPKSGDTEAFF. In DNA form, the CDR3 reads TGTGCCACCAGTGATCCAAAGTCGGGGGACACTGAAGCTTTCTTT. The genes are TRBV24-1 and TRBJ1-1; tentatively, D is TRBD1 (5 bases). The CDR3 loop spans 15 amino acids. CDR1 and CDR2 (germline): KGHDR, SFDVKD. Trimming shortened V by 3 bases and J by 3 bases, and 13 bases separated the two germline ends.

This clone was seen only once. This chain joins TRBV6-6 and TRBJ1-2; TRBD1 is a possible D gene (5 bases). CDR3 length equals 14 residues. Trimming removed 4 bases at V and 2 bases at J, with 11 bases between. Germline lookup yields CDR1 MNHNY and CDR2 SVGAGI (reference sequence). CDR3 protein: CASSSSRVNYGYTF. In DNA form, the CDR3 reads TGTGCCAGCAGTTCTTCCAGGGTGAACTATGGCTACACCTTC.

V and J are TRBV7-2 and TRBJ1-4; the D gene is possibly TRBD1 (5 bases). From germline, CDR1 is SGHTA and CDR2 FQGNSA. The CDR3 totals 15 residues. V gave up 3 bases and J gave up 8 bases, with 16 bases separating them. CDR3 in DNA: TGTGCCAGCAGCTTTAGGGGCTCGGGTCCCGAAAAACTGTTTTTT. Its translation: CASSFRGSGPEKLFF.

This sequence joins TRBV29-1 and TRBJ1-4; TRBD1 agrees at 10 bases. The CDR3 is made up of 15 amino acids. Unmatched junction bases numbered 5, after V lost 0 bases and J lost 7 bases. Germline loops: CDR1 SQVTM, CDR2 ANQGSEA. CDR3 sequence reads: CSVEDRRTGGEKLFF. CDR3 bases: TGCAGCGTTGAAGATCGGCGGACAGGGGGTGAAAAACTGTTTTTT.

The chain employs TRBV6-2 or TRBV6-3 and TRBJ2-1; D gene uncertain. CDR3 length equals 15 residues. Trimming took off 6 bases at V and 2 bases at J, with 14 bases between the two ends. In germline, CDR1 is MNHEY, CDR2 SVGEGT. CDR3 loop: CASSDLGFTYNEQFF. DNA of the CDR3: TGTGCCAGCAGCGACTTGGGTTTTACCTACAATGAGCAGTTCTTC.

The chain uses TRBV5-1 and TRBJ1-5, with TRBD1 identical over 7 bases. Germline assignment: CDR1 SGHRS and CDR2 YFSETQ. The CDR3 has 16 amino acids. The J segment lost 4 bases and the V segment lost 4 bases, leaving 11 bases of the junction unmatched. The CDR3 nucleotides read TGCGCCAGCAGCCCAATGCCCGGGACAGAAAATCAGCCCCAGCATTTT. This encodes CASSPMPGTENQPQHF.

The V call is TRBV21-1, the J call TRBJ2-1; TRBD1 is the table's D call, not checked against the DNA. TRBV21-1 is given as a pseudogene. The CDR3 is 14 amino acids. In DNA form, the CDR3 reads TGTGCCAGTAGACACGATGAGTCCTACAATGAGCAGTTCTTC. This gives the protein CASRHDESYNEQFF.

V and J are TRBV6-2 or TRBV6-3 and TRBJ2-1; 8 bases are a match to TRBD2. V lost 2 bases to trimming and J lost 1 base; unmatched junction nucleotides: 10. There are 18 residues in the CDR3. Germline CDR1 reads MNHEY; CDR2 reads SVGEGT. In nucleotides, the CDR3 is TGTGCCAGCAGTTACCCAACCGGGACTAGAGGGTCCTACAATGAGCAGTTCTTC. As protein: CASSYPTGTRGSYNEQFF.

This chain connects TRBV9 to TRBJ1-1; tentatively, D is TRBD1 (6 bases). This CDR3 contains 14 residues. The V and J ends lost 4 bases and 1 base respectively, with 11 bases between them. Germline V gene sequence: CDR1 SGDLS, CDR2 YYNGEE. The DNA of the CDR3 is TGTGCCAGCAGCCCCTCGGGACAGAACACTGAAGCTTTCTTT. The encoded protein is CASSPSGQNTEAFF. Variable domain in full (rest from reference TRBV9 and TRBJ1-1): DSGVTQTPKHLITATGQRVTLRCSPRSGDLSVYWYQQSLDQGLQFLIQYYNGEERAKGNILERFSAQQFPDLHSELNLSSLELGDSALYFCASSPSGQNTEAFFGQGTRLTVV.

CDR3 DNA: TGTGCCAGCAGTTCAAACAAGGATGTACACAGGGTTACCTACGAGCAGTACTTC. The encoded protein is CASSSNKDVHRVTYEQYF. V and J are TRBV27 and TRBJ2-7, with D perhaps TRBD1 (6 bases). The germline V gene has CDR1 MNHEY and CDR2 SMNVEV (reference sequence). This CDR3 spans 18 amino acids. Trimming pared 4 bases from V and 2 bases from J, leaving 24 bases between.

V is TRBV5-1 and J is TRBJ1-5; D gene unclear. The CDR3 covers 15 residues. The germline V gene has CDR1 SGHRS and CDR2 YFSETQ. V lost 1 base to trimming and J lost 6 bases, with 14 bases between them. The CDR3 spells CASSLKGGSGQPQHF. The CDR3 DNA reads TGCGCCAGCAGCTTGAAGGGAGGGTCCGGTCAGCCCCAGCATTTT.

This clone appeared a single time. The V and J genes are TRBV7-2 and TRBJ2-7, with a weak D call TRBD1 (6 bases). This CDR3 has 16 residues. The germline gives CDR1 SGHTA, CDR2 FQGNSA. Trimming removed 2 bases from V and 3 bases from J, with 17 bases in between. The CDR3 here is CASSLFAPGAGYEQYF. The CDR3 DNA reads as TGTGCCAGCAGCTTATTCGCCCCAGGGGCTGGCTACGAGCAGTACTTC.

The J gene is TRBJ2-7, the V gene TRBV6-5, with 7 bases that match TRBD2. V shed 2 bases, J shed 4 bases, and the junction held 5 bases outside the gene matches. This CDR3 contains 14 residues. Per the germline V gene, CDR1 is MNHEY and CDR2 is SVGAGI. The CDR3 loop reads CASSYRAGNYEQYF. CDR3 DNA: TGTGCCAGCAGTTACAGAGCGGGAAATTACGAGCAGTACTTC.

The rearrangement links TRBV11-3 to TRBJ2-7; D gene unclear. The ends were cut back, 2 bases at V and 7 bases at J, with 9 bases in the middle. Germline values: CDR1 SGHNT, CDR2 YENEEA. The CDR3 extends over 12 amino acids. The CDR3 DNA follows: TGTGCCAGCAGCTTAATCGCCGGGGAGCAGTACTTC. It codes for CASSLIAGEQYF.

CDR3 coding DNA: TGCGCCAGCAGCCCGGGACTACTAACAGATACGCAGTATTTT. Translated, it gives CASSPGLLTDTQYF. J is TRBJ2-3 and V is TRBV5-1; TRBD2 agrees at 7 bases. This CDR3 spans 14 amino acids. With 4 bases clipped from V and 3 bases from J, the junction kept 5 bases outside the gene matches. Germline values: CDR1 SGHRS, CDR2 YFSETQ.

The J gene is TRBJ2-3, the V gene TRBV11-2; D perhaps matches TRBD2 (5 bases). This CDR3 spans 16 amino acids. The V gene's germline CDR1 is SGHAT and CDR2 FQNNGV. V was trimmed by 1 base and J by 3 bases, leaving 14 bases between them. The CDR3 DNA reads TGTGCCAGCAGCTTAGGATCGGGAATAGCAACAGATACGCAGTATTTT. This sequence encodes CASSLGSGIATDTQYF.

The chain carries TRBV12-5 and TRBJ2-3; possibly TRBD1 for D (5 bases). V lost 7 bases and J 0 bases, leaving 20 bases between the germline ends. This CDR3 has 17 residues. The germline CDR1 and CDR2 sequences are LGHNT and FRNRAP. Written as DNA, the CDR3 is TGTGCTAGTGCCTTATCCCGACAGATCCAGAGCACAGATACGCAGTATTTT. Protein: CASALSRQIQSTDTQYF.